This T cell receptor (beta chain) stems from a study of T cell responses to AZD1222 COVID-19 vaccine. TCRdb's copy holds only in-frame clones and misses some; the assay was immunoSEQ multiplex PCR. The repertoire holds 90,000 or so clones, with 80% to 90% as singletons. This material consisted of peripheral blood, taken on day 0 of AZD1222 vaccination. This clonotype was obtained from an adult in good health.

The CDR3 loop is CASSAQLAEKGTQYF. Here the CDR3 DNA reads TGTGCCAGCAGCGCTCAGCTAGCGGAGAAGGGTACGCAGTATTTT. The V gene is TRBV9, the J gene TRBJ2-3, with 7 bases identical to TRBD2. This CDR3 spans 15 amino acids. Germline V lookup: CDR1 SGDLS, CDR2 YYNGEE. V gave up 3 bases and J gave up 8 bases; unmatched junction bases: 12.